Sequencing of this T cell receptor (beta chain) was carried out in a study of vaccination effects on CD4 cells after COVID-19. Study summary: Either the BNT162b2 or mRNA-1273 vaccine was given to participants in two doses. Sampling occurred 16 days and one week pre-vaccination in a couple of convalescent patients.

Germline V gene lookup returns CDR1 WNHNN and CDR2 SYGVQD (reference sequence). V shed 6 bases and J shed 6 bases, with 21 bases lying between them. The CDR3 length is 16 residues. ViraFEST assay sequencing came after antigen-specific CD4+ T cells were expanded with viral peptide pools. Subsequent to approximately 11 days of culture, CD4+ T cells were isolated. The person acquired a PCR-confirmed SARS-CoV-2 infection between March and December 2020. Half the medium was replaced with IL-2 medium on days 3 and 7. Method: immunoSEQ multiplex PCR; TCRdb's copy keeps in-frame clones and lacks some. The sample lists tens of thousands of clones, about three quarters occurring once. For this clone: Its antigen is unknown.

Sequenced material: CD4+ T cells from PBMCs cultured with HCoV-NL63 spike peptides, taken before COVID-19 vaccination. The origin of this receptor is a human donor who had a prior SARS-CoV-2 infection. The chain uses TRBV10-1 and TRBJ1-5; TRBD1 is a possible D gene (5 bases). The CDR3 coding sequence is TGCGCCAGCAGCCTGAAGGCGGGCAGGGTCGGTCAGCCCCAGCATTTT. Its translation: CASSLKAGRVGQPQHF.